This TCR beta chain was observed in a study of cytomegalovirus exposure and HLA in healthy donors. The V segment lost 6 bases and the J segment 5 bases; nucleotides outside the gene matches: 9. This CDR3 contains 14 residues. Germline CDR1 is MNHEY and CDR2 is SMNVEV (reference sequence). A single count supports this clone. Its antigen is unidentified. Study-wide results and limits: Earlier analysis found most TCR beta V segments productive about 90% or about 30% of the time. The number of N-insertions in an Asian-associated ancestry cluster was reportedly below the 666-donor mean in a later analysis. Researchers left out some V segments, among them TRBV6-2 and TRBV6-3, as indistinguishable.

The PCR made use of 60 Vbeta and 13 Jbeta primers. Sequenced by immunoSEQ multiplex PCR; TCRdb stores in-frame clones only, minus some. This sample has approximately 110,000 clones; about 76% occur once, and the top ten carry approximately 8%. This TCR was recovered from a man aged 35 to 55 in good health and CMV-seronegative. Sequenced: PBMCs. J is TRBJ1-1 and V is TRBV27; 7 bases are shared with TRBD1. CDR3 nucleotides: TGTGCCAGCAGGTCACAGGGGTGGGGGACTGAAGCTTTCTTT. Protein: CASRSQGWGTEAFF.